Listed here is a single TCR beta chain. The sample originates from a study of blood T cell repertoires in COVID-19. Study summary: The United States, Italy and Spain supplied acute and convalescent COVID-19 samples.

This CDR3 spans 14 amino acids. Germline CDR1 and CDR2: WNHNN and SYGVQD (reference sequence). V was pared by 7 bases and J by 0 bases, with 10 bases between. Sequenced by immunoSEQ multiplex PCR; TCRdb stores in-frame clones only, minus some. The sample yields about 210,000 clones, around 90% seen once. This receptor was identified in a man between 25 and 39 years old with acute or convalescent COVID-19. J is TRBJ1-5 and V is TRBV10-1; TRBD1 is a possible D gene (5 bases). The source material was peripheral blood. CDR3 residues: CASIGRVSNQPQHF. The CDR3 nucleotides read TGCGCCAGCATAGGCAGGGTTAGCAATCAGCCCCAGCATTTT.